This TCR beta chain was observed in a study of blood T cell repertoires in COVID-19. The wider study: The United States, Italy and Spain provided the acute and convalescent COVID-19 samples. Nucleic acid was either cDNA or gDNA, and it came from T cells, B-cell-depleted T cells, or PBMCs.

Germline V gene data show CDR1 as WSHSY and CDR2 as SAAADI. The V gene lost 6 bases and the J gene lost 1 base, with 15 bases spanning the gap. The CDR3 has 15 residues. Original data processing: The assay estimated nucleated cells by amplifying reference gene primers. The table came from immunoSEQ multiplex PCR; TCRdb's copy has only in-frame clones and leaves some out. That table furnishes V, J and clone size, whereas the DNA furnished D and trimming. Among approximately 130,000 clones listed, roughly 79% were seen once. This chain uses TRBV10-2 with TRBJ1-2, with D tentatively TRBD1 (6 bases). The specimen was peripheral blood. This clonotype was obtained from a human donor in a cohort sampled during active COVID-19. CDR3 in DNA: TGCGCCAGCAGGGACGGACAGATTCTTAACTATGGCTACACCTTC. Protein: CASRDGQILNYGYTF.